The rows below give T cell receptor beta chains drawn from one sample of a study of blood T cell repertoires in COVID-19. Profiling relied on immunoSEQ multiplex PCR, and the TCRdb table lists in-frame clones only, not all of them. Of 120,000 or so clones in the sample, more than 70% were seen once. The sample comprised peripheral blood. These receptors all come from a human donor in a cohort sampled during active COVID-19. CDR3s include the opening cysteine and the closing phenylalanine or tryptophan. D genes are given only for firm matches.

>TRBJ2-7|.|TRBV6-2/TRBV6-3
CASSYKTDPNEQYF
>TRBJ2-3|.|TRBV18
CASSPPQTDTQYF
>TRBJ1-6|.|TRBV7-9
CASSLDQGLSSLSPLHF
>TRBJ2-1|.|TRBV24-1
CATSDSRTTDNEQFF
>TRBJ2-3|.|TRBV5-1
CASSLTSQTLNTQYF
>TRBJ1-6|.|TRBV2
CASSGARRGGNSPLHF
>TRBJ2-3|TRBD2|TRBV6-5
CASSYKSGRVGDTQYF
>TRBJ2-3|TRBD2|TRBV19
CASSISLAGPTDTQYF
>TRBJ1-5|.|TRBV5-1
CASSLGGRVGQPQHF
>TRBJ2-5|.|TRBV11-2
CASSRARQETQYF
>TRBJ2-1|TRBD2|TRBV4-1
CASSQEGLAGGQFF
>TRBJ1-2|.|TRBV7-2
CASRVPVGSRGYTF
>TRBJ2-2|TRBD1|TRBV19
CASSSPGGASGELFF
>TRBJ1-2|.|TRBV10-3
CAISESSGRGYTF
>TRBJ1-2|TRBD1|TRBV10-2
CASTMTGGSYGYTF
>TRBJ2-3|TRBD2|TRBV5-1
CASSWVAGDTDTQYF
>TRBJ1-1|.|TRBV5-8
CASSLSPSGTEAFF
>TRBJ2-3|.|TRBV7-9
CASSPYERVDTQYF
>TRBJ2-1|TRBD2|TRBV5-4
CASSLAAGGTYNEQFF
>TRBJ1-2|TRBD1|TRBV5-4
CASSPVGTGKIGYTF
>TRBJ1-5|TRBD1|TRBV27
CASSSGTVNQPQHF
>TRBJ2-7|TRBD2|TRBV7-9
CASSSSSGRAVGSYEQYF
>TRBJ2-7|TRBD1|TRBV7-2
CASSLTGTGRYSEQYF
>TRBJ1-1|TRBD1|TRBV9
CASRDRDRRDSTEAFF
>TRBJ2-7|TRBD2|TRBV5-4
CAWRGSGRISYEQYF
>TRBJ2-1|.|TRBV2
CASSRLHNEQFF
>TRBJ2-2|TRBD2|TRBV19
CASSLAGRPVPGELFF
>TRBJ2-7|TRBD2|TRBV3-1/TRBV3-2
CASSQFASGRASYEQYF
>TRBJ2-7|TRBD1|TRBV5-1
CASSLGTGEYEQYF
>TRBJ2-7|TRBD2|TRBV5-5
CASSPGLAGGSTYEQYF
>TRBJ1-1|.|TRBV5-6
CASSLLGAVLGYTEAFF
>TRBJ2-7|.|TRBV4-2
CASSQDRTREEQYF
>TRBJ2-7|TRBD1|TRBV15
CATSTRDRGYEQYF
>TRBJ2-6|.|TRBV29-1
CSALKGDRSGANVLTF
>TRBJ1-2|TRBD1|TRBV18
CASSPVGTDYGYTF
>TRBJ1-2|TRBD1|TRBV25-1
CASMDRKDGYTF
>TRBJ2-7|TRBD1|TRBV10-3
CAISARGQDEQYF
>TRBJ2-1|TRBD2|TRBV19
CASSQRGEQFF
>TRBJ1-3|.|TRBV7-8
CASSLSLFSGNTIYF
>TRBJ1-2|TRBD1|TRBV6-5
CASRVQGADGYTF
>TRBJ1-1|.|TRBV5-5
CASSFVPNTEAFF
>TRBJ2-7|.|TRBV28
CASTLDVENEQYF
>TRBJ2-1|TRBD2|TRBV3-1/TRBV3-2
CASRLLAGGGNEQFF
>TRBJ2-3|TRBD1|TRBV3-1/TRBV3-2
CASSQRGLGTDTQYF
>TRBJ2-6|.|TRBV27
CATQARAYSGANVLTF
>TRBJ2-7|TRBD1|TRBV10-2
CASRLDRVNEQYF
>TRBJ2-7|.|TRBV6-6
CASRPRQGYEQYF
>TRBJ2-2|.|TRBV27
CATKSTGGVNTGELFF
>TRBJ1-1|.|TRBV5-1
CASSTGTINTEAFF